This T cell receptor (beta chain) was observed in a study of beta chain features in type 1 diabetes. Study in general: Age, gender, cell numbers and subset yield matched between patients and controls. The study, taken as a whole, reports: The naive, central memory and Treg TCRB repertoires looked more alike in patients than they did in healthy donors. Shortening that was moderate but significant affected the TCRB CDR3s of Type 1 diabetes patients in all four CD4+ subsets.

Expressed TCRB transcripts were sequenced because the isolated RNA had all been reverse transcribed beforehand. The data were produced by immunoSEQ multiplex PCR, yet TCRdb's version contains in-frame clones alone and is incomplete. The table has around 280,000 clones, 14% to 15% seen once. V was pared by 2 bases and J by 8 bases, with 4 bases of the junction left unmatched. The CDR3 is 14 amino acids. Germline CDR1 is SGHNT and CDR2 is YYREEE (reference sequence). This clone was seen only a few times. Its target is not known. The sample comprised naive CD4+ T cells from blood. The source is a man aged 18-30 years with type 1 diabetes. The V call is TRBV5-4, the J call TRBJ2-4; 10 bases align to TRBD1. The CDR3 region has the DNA TGTGCCAGCAGCTTCGGACAGGGGGGGGACATTCAGTACTTC. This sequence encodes CASSFGQGGDIQYF.